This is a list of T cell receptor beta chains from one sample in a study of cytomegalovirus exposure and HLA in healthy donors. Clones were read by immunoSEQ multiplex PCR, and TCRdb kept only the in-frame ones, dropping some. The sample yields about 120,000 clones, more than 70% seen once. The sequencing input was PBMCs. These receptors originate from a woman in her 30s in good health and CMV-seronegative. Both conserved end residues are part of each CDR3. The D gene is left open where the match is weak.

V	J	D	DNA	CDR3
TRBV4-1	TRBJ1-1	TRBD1	TGCGCCAGCAGCCAGATGGGCCGGGGGACAGCAACTGAAGCTTTCTTT	CASSQMGRGTATEAFF
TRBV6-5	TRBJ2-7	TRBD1	TGTGCCAGCAGTTACACAGGACAGGGGGCGCGGGAGCAGTACTTC	CASSYTGQGAREQYF
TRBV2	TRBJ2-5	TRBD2	TGTGCCAGCAGTGAAGTTAATGAGTTTAGTGGACTAGCGGGGGGGCCCGCAGAGACCCAGTACTTC	CASSEVNEFSGLAGGPAETQYF
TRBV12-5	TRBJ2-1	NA	TGTGCTAGTGGTTTAGGACAGTTCTACAATGAGCAGTTCTTC	CASGLGQFYNEQFF
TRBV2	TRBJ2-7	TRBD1	TGTGCCACCGGGACAGCCTACGAGCAGTACTTC	CATGTAYEQYF
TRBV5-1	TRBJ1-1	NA	TGCGCCAGCAGCCGAAGTACGACAGGGAACACTGAAGCTTTCTTT	CASSRSTTGNTEAFF
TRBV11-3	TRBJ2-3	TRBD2	TGTGCCAGCAGCACAGGACTAGCGGGGGACACAGATACGCAGTATTTT	CASSTGLAGDTDTQYF
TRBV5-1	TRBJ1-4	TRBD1	TGCGCCAGCAGCAAGGACGGTGGACAGGGGGCGTTTGAAAAACTGTTTTTT	CASSKDGGQGAFEKLFF
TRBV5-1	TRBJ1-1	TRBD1	TGCGCCAGCAGCAGGACAGGGGGCGGAGGGACTGAAGCTTTCTTT	CASSRTGGGGTEAFF
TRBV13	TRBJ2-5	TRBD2	TGTGCCAGCAGCTTAATACTAGCGGGGGGGACCTCCCAAGAGACCCAGTACTTC	CASSLILAGGTSQETQYF
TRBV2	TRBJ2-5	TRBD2	TGTGCCAGCATTTCAGGATATGGGAGGGTCGGGGAGACCCAGTACTTC	CASISGYGRVGETQYF
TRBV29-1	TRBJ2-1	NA	TGCAGCGTTGAAAGGACAGAGGAAACCTACAATGAGCAGTTCTTC	CSVERTEETYNEQFF